The 20 T cell receptor beta chains below were found in one sample sequenced in a study of beta chain features in type 1 diabetes. Since all of the isolated RNA was reverse transcribed, expressed TCRB transcripts were what got sequenced. This table comes from immunoSEQ multiplex PCR, and its TCRdb copy is limited to in-frame clones, with some not included. The sample has around 500,000 clones, over 10% seen once; the top ten hold over 0.04%. Sample: naive CD4+ T cells from blood. The receptor set was obtained from a woman aged 18-29 years in good health.

The rearrangement links TRBV28 to TRBJ1-6; D ambiguous. CDR3 length: 15 amino acids. Germline V gene lookup returns CDR1 MDHEN and CDR2 SYDVKM. Trimming cost V 5 bases and J 9 bases, with 17 bases left between them. CDR3 nucleotide sequence: TGTGCCAGCAGTCCCCCGGCAGCGATCCTTTCACCCCTCCACTTT. Amino acids: CASSPPAAILSPLHF.

This clone was observed a few times. The chain recombines TRBV11-2 with TRBJ2-1, with 7 bases matching TRBD1. Germline CDR1 is SGHAT and CDR2 is FQNNGV. The CDR3 runs to 14 residues. The V gene end was trimmed by 5 bases and the J gene end by 6 bases; junction bases not matched to a gene: 7. In nucleotides, the CDR3 is TGTGCCAGCAGCGGGAGCAGGACAGGCAATGAGCAGTTCTTC. Encoded protein: CASSGSRTGNEQFF.

As to this clone: The same CDR3 also results from other DNA sequences found in this sample. This sequence joins TRBV7-9 and TRBJ2-1; no firm D call. V was pared by 5 bases and J by 9 bases, with 8 bases between. CDR1 and CDR2 from the germline V gene are SEHNR and FQNEAQ (reference sequence). The CDR3 has 11 amino acids. The CDR3 protein is CASSRTSEQFF. CDR3 DNA sequence: TGTGCCAGCAGCCGGACGTCTGAGCAGTTCTTC. Looking up the rest from reference TRBV7-9 and TRBJ2-1 gives the full variable domain: DTGVSQNPRHKITKRGQNVTFRCDPISEHNRLYWYRQTLGQGPEFLTYFQNEAQLEKSRLLSDRFSAERPKGSFSTLEIQRTEQGDSAMYLCASSRTSEQFFGPGTRLTVL.

This clone appeared a few times. The rearrangement joins TRBV5-6 to TRBJ2-7; tentatively, D is TRBD1 (5 bases). The V end lost 0 bases, the J end lost 0 bases, and 7 bases lay between the germline ends. The CDR3 is 14 residues long. CDR1 and CDR2 (germline): SGHDT, YYEEEE. The DNA of the CDR3 is TGTGCCAGCAGCTTGGGGCAGGGCTCCTACGAGCAGTACTTC. Its translation is CASSLGQGSYEQYF.

There are a few counts of this clone. The chain uses TRBV10-3 and TRBJ2-5; 11 nucleotides agree with TRBD2. CDR3 length: 16 amino acids. Germline loops: CDR1 ENHRY, CDR2 SYGVKD. V was clipped by 6 bases and J by 7 bases; unmatched bases: 13. In nucleotides, the CDR3 is TGTGCCATCAGCGACCCGGGACTAGCGGCGAGTGGGACCCAGTACTTC. Its translation is CAISDPGLAASGTQYF.

The rearrangement uses TRBV7-9 and TRBJ2-4; TRBD1 is a possible D gene (5 bases). Germline V gives CDR1 SEHNR, CDR2 FQNEAQ (reference sequence). The ends were cut back, 1 base at V and 5 bases at J, with 6 bases in the middle. The CDR3 has 13 residues. CDR3 DNA: TGTGCCAGCAGCTTAGGGGGCCAAAACATTCAGTACTTC. It translates to CASSLGGQNIQYF.

The rearrangement uses TRBV6-6 and TRBJ2-5, with D perhaps TRBD1 (6 bases). This CDR3 is built from 13 residues. CDR1 is MNHNY, CDR2 SVGAGI, per germline (reference sequence). Trimming left V 7 bases short and J 2 bases short, with 11 bases between. Here the CDR3 reads CASKNRVQETQYF. For the CDR3, the DNA is TGTGCCAGCAAAAACAGGGTTCAAGAGACCCAGTACTTC.

This clone turned up a few times. The V and J genes are TRBV14 and TRBJ2-3; 9 bases align to TRBD2. J gave up 4 bases and V 2 bases, and 16 bases lay outside the gene matches. This CDR3 has 19 amino acids. Germline CDR1 and CDR2: SGHDN and FVKESK. DNA of the CDR3: TGTGCCAGCAGCCAATGGAATCGGACTAGCGTGGATCTATCAGATACGCAGTATTTT. Translating gives CASSQWNRTSVDLSDTQYF.

The sample holds a few counts of this clone. The rearrangement uses TRBV7-9 and TRBJ1-2; D gene ambiguous. V was cut by 5 bases and J by 9 bases, with 10 bases left in between. CDR3 length: 11 residues. CDR1 SEHNR and CDR2 FQNEAQ come from the germline V gene (reference sequence). CDR3 protein: CASSPRASYTF. CDR3 nucleotide sequence: TGTGCCAGCAGCCCGAGGGCCAGCTACACCTTC.

This clone was seen only a few times. The same CDR3 can be traced to other DNA sequences in this sample. This chain uses TRBV7-3 with TRBJ2-3; D is perhaps TRBD2 (6 bases). Trimming removed 4 bases at V and 0 bases at J, with 8 bases between. The germline V gene encodes CDR1 SGHTA and CDR2 FQGTGA. This CDR3 contains 14 residues. In DNA, the CDR3 is TGTGCCAGCAGCTCCGGGACTAGCACAGATACGCAGTATTTT. Translation: CASSSGTSTDTQYF. Complete variable domain (other parts from reference TRBV7-3 and TRBJ2-3): GAGVSQTPSNKVTEKGKYVELRCDPISGHTALYWYRQSLGQGPEFLIYFQGTGAADDSGLPNDRFFAVRPEGSVSTLKIQRTERGDSAVYLCASSSGTSTDTQYFGPGTRLTVL.

This chain links TRBV4-2 with TRBJ1-2, with D tentatively TRBD1 (5 bases). The CDR3 length is 15 residues. V gave up 0 bases and J gave up 0 bases, with 8 bases separating them. The germline V gene has CDR1 LGHNA and CDR2 YNFKEQ. The CDR3 DNA reads as TGTGCCAGCAGCCAAGAGACAGCTACTAACTATGGCTACACCTTC. Translating it yields CASSQETATNYGYTF.

The chain joins TRBV7-2 to TRBJ1-2; D remains ambiguous. Germline V gene lookup returns CDR1 SGHTA and CDR2 FQGNSA. V was pared by 4 bases and J by 8 bases, with 11 bases between. The CDR3 length is 12 residues. The CDR3 DNA reads TGTGCCAGCAGCTCCCTTGGAAGGGGCTACACCTTC. Amino acids: CASSSLGRGYTF.

Remarks on this clone: Other DNA variants within this sample encode the same CDR3. The genes are TRBV30 and TRBJ2-7; tentatively, D is TRBD1 (5 bases). V gave up 3 bases and J gave up 2 bases, with 11 bases separating them. From germline, CDR1 is GTSNPN and CDR2 SVGIG (reference sequence). The CDR3 spans 13 residues. CDR3 sequence reads: CAWSMGRPYEQYF. The CDR3 DNA follows: TGTGCCTGGAGCATGGGGCGTCCCTACGAGCAGTACTTC.

In its sample, this clone was seen a few times. V is TRBV28 and J is TRBJ1-5; no clear D gene. Trimming cost V 5 bases and J 4 bases, with 12 bases left between them. The CDR3 sequence is 14 residues long. CDR1 is MDHEN, CDR2 SYDVKM, per germline. Here the CDR3 DNA reads TGTGCCAGCAGTAGTTTATCCCCTAATCAGCCCCAGCATTTT. It encodes CASSSLSPNQPQHF.

This clone has a handful of counts. This rearrangement joins TRBV15 to TRBJ2-2, with 7 bases identical to TRBD2. Trimming at V came to 5 bases and at J to 0 bases, leaving 6 bases not matched to a gene. Per the germline V gene, CDR1 is LNHNV and CDR2 is YYDKDF (reference sequence). The CDR3 length is 16 residues. The CDR3 sequence is CATSVAGVSNTGELFF. The CDR3 coding sequence is TGTGCCACCAGCGTGGCGGGGGTTTCGAACACCGGGGAGCTGTTTTTT.

This clone was counted a few times. This sequence joins TRBV2 and TRBJ2-5; D gene unclear. Trimming left V 8 bases short and J 0 bases short, with 10 bases between. Germline CDR1 and CDR2: SNHLY and FYNNEI. This CDR3 is built from 13 residues. CDR3 loop: CASYSGYQETQYF. Here the CDR3 DNA reads TGTGCCAGCTACTCTGGGTACCAAGAGACCCAGTACTTC. Full variable domain (outside the CDR3, taken from reference TRBV2 and TRBJ2-5): EPEVTQTPSHQVTQMGQEVILRCVPISNHLYFYWYRQILGQKVEFLVSFYNNEISEKSEIFDDQFSVERPDGSNFTLKIRSTKLEDSAMYFCASYSGYQETQYFGPGTRLLVL.

This clone was seen only a few times. The V gene is TRBV7-6, the J gene TRBJ1-5; D remains ambiguous. CDR3 size: 12 residues. Germline V gene sequence: CDR1 SGHVS, CDR2 FNYEAQ. Trimming pared 8 bases from V and 7 bases from J, leaving 12 bases between. The CDR3 loop is CASSLAGQPQHF. CDR3 bases: TGTGCCAGCTCCCTAGCGGGCCAGCCCCAGCATTTT.

A few counts support this clone. V and J are TRBV6-5 and TRBJ1-6; unclear D gene. CDR3 length: 13 amino acids. CDR1 and CDR2 (germline): MNHEY, SVGAGI. Trimming took 2 bases from V and 9 from J, leaving 8 bases between them. DNA for the CDR3: TGTGCCAGCAGTTACCTGAAGAGTTCACCCCTCCACTTT. The encoded protein is CASSYLKSSPLHF.

The chain has TRBV5-4 and TRBJ1-2, with D perhaps TRBD1 (6 bases). Germline V gene sequence: CDR1 SGHNT, CDR2 YYREEE (reference sequence). The germline V and J ends were trimmed by 5 bases and 4 bases, with 12 bases remaining between them. This CDR3 comprises 13 residues. The CDR3 loop is CASRDSYSYGYTF. The CDR3 DNA sequence: TGTGCCAGCAGGGACAGTTATTCCTATGGCTACACCTTC.

The CDR3 region is CASSLEPGTTRFF. The CDR3, as DNA: TGTGCCAGCAGCTTAGAACCCGGAACTACCCGGTTCTTC. The J gene is TRBJ2-1, the V gene TRBV7-2; D is uncertain. V was clipped by 1 base and J by 15 bases, with 16 bases between them. The germline gives CDR1 SGHTA, CDR2 FQGNSA. There are 13 residues in the CDR3.